This T cell receptor beta chain was retrieved from a study of CD8+CD57+ T cells in acquired aplastic anemia. The junction had 1 base not matched to a gene; V was cut back by 1 base and J by 2 bases. Germline-derived CDR1 and CDR2 are SGHVS and FQNEAQ. The CDR3 sequence is 16 residues long. The study profiled TCR beta VDJ and CDR3 using genomic DNA as template. MiXCR, run by TCRdb on the reads, gives a single entry per CDR3 protein. This table holds about 270,000 distinct CDR3 sequences, 45% to 65% found once. The J gene is TRBJ2-3, the V gene TRBV7-8; TRBD2 aligns across 12 bases. The specimen was sorted CD4+, CD8+, or CD8+CD57+ T cells (not recorded which) from PBMCs. The TCR comes from a human donor with severe aplastic anemia or a healthy control (not recorded which). CDR3 nucleotides: TGTGCCAGCAGCTTAGGGACTAGCGGGACCACAGATACGCAGTATTTT. Protein: CASSLGTSGTTDTQYF.